Listed below are T cell receptor beta chains from one sample, sequenced in a study of blood T cells in healthy people across ages. TCRdb re-analysed the 5' RACE reads in MiXCR, keeping a single row per CDR3 protein. The sample records about 1.7 million distinct CDR3 sequences, roughly 27% being singletons. Material for sequencing was blood. Every receptor here comes from a woman in her 30s in good health. CDR3s include the opening cysteine and the closing phenylalanine or tryptophan. The D gene is left open where the match is weak. Not every row has a clone size; where given, it reads once, few, many or a size class.

cdr3_aa: CSVEGGGVAGSITDTQYF; cdr3_nt: TGCAGCGTTGAAGGGGGAGGTGTAGCGGGTAGTATCACAGATACGCAGTATTTT; clone_size: few; j_call: TRBJ2-3; v_call: TRBV29-1; d_call: TRBD2
cdr3_aa: CSARDRWNSYEQYF; cdr3_nt: TGCAGTGCTAGAGACAGGTGGAATTCCTACGAGCAGTACTTC; clone_size: many; j_call: TRBJ2-7; v_call: TRBV20-1; d_call: NA
cdr3_aa: CASSLEASTQYF; cdr3_nt: TGTGCCAGCAGCCTAGAAGCAAGTACGCAGTATTTT; clone_size: many; j_call: TRBJ2-3; v_call: TRBV7-2; d_call: NA
cdr3_aa: CSALNRVGRDDSPLHF; cdr3_nt: TGCAGTGCTCTTAATCGTGTAGGGCGCGATGATTCACCCCTCCACTTT; clone_size: NA; j_call: TRBJ1-6; v_call: TRBV20-1; d_call: NA
cdr3_aa: CASSRTSGRGYNEQFF; cdr3_nt: TGCGCCAGCAGCCGGACTAGCGGGAGGGGGTACAATGAGCAGTTCTTC; clone_size: NA; j_call: TRBJ2-1; v_call: TRBV5-1; d_call: TRBD2
cdr3_aa: CASSPTSTTYEQYF; cdr3_nt: TGTGCCAGCTCACCGACGTCGACAACCTACGAGCAGTACTTC; clone_size: NA; j_call: TRBJ2-7; v_call: TRBV18; d_call: NA
cdr3_aa: CSVERPGKVYNEQFF; cdr3_nt: TGCAGCGTTGAACGTCCCGGGAAGGTTTACAATGAGCAGTTCTTC; clone_size: few; j_call: TRBJ2-1; v_call: TRBV29-1; d_call: NA
cdr3_aa: CSAEETGGPETQYF; cdr3_nt: TGCAGCGCAGAAGAGACAGGGGGCCCAGAGACCCAGTACTTC; clone_size: NA; j_call: TRBJ2-5; v_call: TRBV29-1; d_call: TRBD1
cdr3_aa: CASSFYSAGGRGDTQYF; cdr3_nt: TGTGCCAGCAGCTTTTATTCGGCGGGGGGCAGAGGAGATACGCAGTATTTT; clone_size: NA; j_call: TRBJ2-3; v_call: TRBV5-6; d_call: TRBD2
cdr3_aa: CAWSVQGYEQYF; cdr3_nt: TGTGCCTGGAGTGTACAGGGTTACGAGCAGTACTTC; clone_size: many; j_call: TRBJ2-7; v_call: TRBV30; d_call: NA